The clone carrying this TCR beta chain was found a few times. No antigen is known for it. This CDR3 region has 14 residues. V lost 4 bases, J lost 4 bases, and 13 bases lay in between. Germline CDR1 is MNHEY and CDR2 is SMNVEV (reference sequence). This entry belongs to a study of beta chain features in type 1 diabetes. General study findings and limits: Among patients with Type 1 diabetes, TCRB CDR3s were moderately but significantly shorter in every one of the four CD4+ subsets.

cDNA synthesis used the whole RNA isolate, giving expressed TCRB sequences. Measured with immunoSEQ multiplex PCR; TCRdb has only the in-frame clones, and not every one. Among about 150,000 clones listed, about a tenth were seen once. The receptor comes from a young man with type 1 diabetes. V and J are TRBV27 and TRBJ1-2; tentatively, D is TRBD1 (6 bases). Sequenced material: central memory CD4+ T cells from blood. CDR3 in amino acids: CASSSDHRVYGYTF. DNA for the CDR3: TGTGCCAGCAGTTCGGATCACAGGGTCTATGGCTACACCTTC.